This T cell receptor beta chain was identified in a study of CD8 T cells in ankylosing spondylitis. The CDR3 consists of 14 residues. V shed 5 bases and J shed 2 bases, with 12 bases lying between them. CDR1 and CDR2 from the germline V gene are SEHNR and FQNEAQ (reference sequence). TCRdb analysed the 5' RACE reads with MiXCR anew, one entry per CDR3 protein. Seen here are 150,000 to 200,000 distinct CDR3 sequences, roughly 20% observed once, and the top ten hold 3.5% to 5%. The sample holds many counts of this clonotype. Sequencing used blood, either unsorted or a sorted T cell fraction (not recorded which). This rearrangement joins TRBV7-9 to TRBJ2-5; the D is unclear. The sequence came from a male donor between 5 and 29 years old with ankylosing spondylitis or in good health (not recorded which). CDR3 sequence: CASSNMLGQETQYF. The CDR3 bases are TGTGCCAGCAGCAACATGTTAGGGCAAGAGACCCAGTACTTC. The full variable domain, completed using reference TRBV7-9 and TRBJ2-5, is DTGVSQNPRHKITKRGQNVTFRCDPISEHNRLYWYRQTLGQGPEFLTYFQNEAQLEKSRLLSDRFSAERPKGSFSTLEIQRTEQGDSAMYLCASSNMLGQETQYFGPGTRLLVL.